This TCR beta chain comes out of a study of tumor-infiltrating lymphocytes in primary liver carcinoma. Study-level background: With diameters of about 4.2 to 10 cm, tumors were stage T1-T3 N0M0.

RNA and DNA were co-extracted from around 20-30 mg of unsorted bulk tissue. All tumor samples contained more than 90% viable tumor cells. Reverse transcription of around 500 ng total RNA with a constant-region primer produced TCR beta cDNA. Researchers made the TCR beta libraries by running three nested multiplex PCR rounds with slightly modified ARM-PCR. Amplification in the first two PCR rounds was performed using TRBV1-TRBV30 forward primers and a C-beta reverse primer for 9 to 11 cycles each. A single record per CDR3 protein comes from TCRdb applying MiXCR to the multiplex PCR reads. The sample yields 50,000 to 70,000 distinct CDR3 sequences, roughly 70% seen once. The CDR3 consists of 16 residues. Germline CDR1 reads MDHEN; CDR2 reads SYDVKM. The study's findings and limits: Pairs comparing tumor with adjacent tissue or blood overlapped less than pairs drawn from tumor regions. The study found only about 7-25% of top clones in all five tumor regions.

About this clonotype itself: Its antigen is unidentified. Relative to the germline gene, one junction end is altered; a read error may explain this.

Specimen: liver tumor tissue from sampling region 2. Subset defined: tumor region T2, inferior pole. The clonotype was recovered from a man aged 35 to 55 with primary liver carcinoma and hepatitis B virus infection. This sequence joins TRBV28 and TRBJ1-2; no definite D call. This CDR3 is CASGPRTEEAYYGYTF. CDR3 DNA sequence: TGTGCCAGCGGTCCTAGGACGGAAGAGGCCTACTATGGTTACACCTTC.